The rows below give T cell receptor beta chains drawn from one sample of a study of cytomegalovirus exposure and HLA in healthy donors. TCRdb's table, derived via immunoSEQ multiplex PCR, lists solely in-frame clones and lacks some. The sample yields almost 200,000 clones, 70% to 80% seen once. Source material: PBMCs. Every receptor here comes from a young man in good health and CMV-seronegative. CDR3s include the opening cysteine and the closing phenylalanine or tryptophan. A D gene is named only where the DNA matches it firmly. Rows may omit the clone size; those that give it use once, few, many or a size class.

size,length,D,J,V,DNA,CDR3
.,14,.,TRBJ2-3,TRBV5-4,TGTGCCAGCAGGACGGCGGGCGGTACAGATACGCAGTATTTT,CASRTAGGTDTQYF
.,14,TRBD1,TRBJ1-6,TRBV27,TGTGCCAGCAGCCTGGGACAGGGTAATTCACCCCTCCACTTT,CASSLGQGNSPLHF
.,14,.,TRBJ1-1,TRBV27,TGTGCCAGCAGTTTAGTTCAGGGGAACACTGAAGCTTTCTTT,CASSLVQGNTEAFF
.,15,TRBD2,TRBJ2-5,TRBV7-6,TGTGCCAGCAGCCCAGGACTAGCGCCCCAAGAGACCCAGTACTTC,CASSPGLAPQETQYF
.,14,.,TRBJ2-7,TRBV5-4,TGTGCCAGCAGCTTGGGTCCGAGCTCCTACGAGCAGTACTTC,CASSLGPSSYEQYF
.,16,.,TRBJ2-7,TRBV6-1,TGTGCCAGCAGTGAAGTGTCCGGGAGATTGATATACGAGCAGTACTTC,CASSEVSGRLIYEQYF
.,14,TRBD2,TRBJ2-7,TRBV27,TGTGCCAGCAGCCGCACTAGCGGGGGTTACGAGCAGTACTTC,CASSRTSGGYEQYF
.,15,TRBD2,TRBJ2-1,TRBV18,TGTGCCAGCTCAGATTACGGGACTAGCGTCAATGAGCAGTTCTTC,CASSDYGTSVNEQFF
.,13,.,TRBJ2-7,TRBV5-4,TGTGCCAGCAGCCCTGGACAGTCCTACGAGCAGTACTTC,CASSPGQSYEQYF
.,16,.,TRBJ1-3,TRBV18,TGTGCCAGCTCACACGCGGACAGAATAAGTGGAAACACCATATATTTT,CASSHADRISGNTIYF
.,10,.,TRBJ2-1,TRBV29-1,TGCAGCGTGGAGGAGTCGGCCGGTCTCTTC,CSVEESAGLF
few,13,.,TRBJ1-2,TRBV19,TGTGCCAGTATTGCAGGACCTCAGGGTGGCTACACCTTC,CASIAGPQGGYTF
.,14,.,TRBJ2-7,TRBV9,TGTGCCAGCAGCCCCCGGACTGCTTCCTACGAGCAGTACTTC,CASSPRTASYEQYF
.,13,TRBD2,TRBJ2-7,TRBV5-1,TGCGCCAGCACACGGGAGGGCCGTGCGGAGCAGTACTTC,CASTREGRAEQYF
.,13,.,TRBJ2-3,TRBV4-1,TGCGCCAGCAGCCAAGTCCCGACAGATACGCAGTATTTT,CASSQVPTDTQYF
.,16,.,TRBJ2-2,TRBV27,TGTGCCAGCAGTCTGGAGGTAGCAAAGACTGGGGGGGAGCTGTTTTTT,CASSLEVAKTGGELFF
.,15,TRBD1,TRBJ1-4,TRBV10-3,TGTGCCATCAGTGAGTCGGGACAGATTTATGAAAAACTGTTTTTT,CAISESGQIYEKLFF
once,12,TRBD1,TRBJ2-7,TRBV5-6,TGTGCCAGCAGCCGGGACAGGGATATGCAGTACTTC,CASSRDRDMQYF
once,13,TRBD1,TRBJ1-1,TRBV29-1,TGCAGCGGAACGGGACAGGGGAACACTGAAGCTTTCTTT,CSGTGQGNTEAFF
.,11,.,TRBJ1-2,TRBV25-1,TGTGCCAGCAGTGTGGCGGATAGCTACACCTTC,CASSVADSYTF
.,13,.,TRBJ1-2,TRBV29-1,TGCAGCGGGCGACAGGCAGCTAACTATGGCTACACCTTC,CSGRQAANYGYTF
.,13,.,TRBJ2-5,TRBV5-1,TGCGCCAGCAGCTTGGGGGAGAAAGAGACCCAGTACTTC,CASSLGEKETQYF
.,14,.,TRBJ2-5,TRBV6-6,TGTGCCAGCAGTATTGGTGGGACATTAGAGACCCAGTACTTC,CASSIGGTLETQYF
.,16,TRBD2,TRBJ2-7,TRBV27,TGTGCCAGCAGTCCGCGGAGCGGGAGAGATTACTACGAGCAGTACTTC,CASSPRSGRDYYEQYF
.,13,.,TRBJ2-3,TRBV19,TGTGCCAGTAGTCCCTCCTTCGGTGATACGCAGTATTTT,CASSPSFGDTQYF
few,16,.,TRBJ2-1,TRBV6-6,TGTGCCAGCAGTTACCGTCCGAGGAGCTCCTACAATGAGCAGTTCTTC,CASSYRPRSSYNEQFF
.,13,.,TRBJ2-7,TRBV29-1,TGCAGCGTTGGGAGGGACGCCCCCTACGAGCAGTACTTC,CSVGRDAPYEQYF
.,13,TRBD1,TRBJ1-2,TRBV6-1,TGTGCCAGCGCGGCACAGGGGTCCCTTGGCTACACCTTC,CASAAQGSLGYTF
.,15,.,TRBJ1-1,TRBV21-1,TGTGCCAGCAGCGAAAGGGAGGGAGTGGGCACTGAAGCTTTCTTT,CASSEREGVGTEAFF
few,13,.,TRBJ2-1,TRBV6-5,TGTGCCAGCAGTTATCAGGGTGACAATGAGCAGTTCTTC,CASSYQGDNEQFF
.,16,.,TRBJ1-4,TRBV6-5,TGTGCCAGCAGTTACTCGAATGGGGCGCTCGGTGAAAAACTGTTTTTT,CASSYSNGALGEKLFF
.,15,TRBD1,TRBJ2-7,TRBV9,TGTGCCAGCAGCGGGGCCGGGACAGTGGTTACACAGCAGTACTTC,CASSGAGTVVTQQYF
.,15,TRBD2,TRBJ2-7,TRBV9,TGTGCCAGCAGCGTAGAAGGGACTAGCGTCTACGAGCAGTACTTC,CASSVEGTSVYEQYF
.,12,.,TRBJ2-7,TRBV7-9,TGTGCCAGCAGCCCAACAGTCTACGAGCAGTACTTC,CASSPTVYEQYF
.,15,.,TRBJ1-3,TRBV9,TGTGCCAGCAGCGTAGTGGGACTAACTGGAAACACCATATATTTT,CASSVVGLTGNTIYF
few,15,.,TRBJ2-7,TRBV27,TGTGCCAGCAGTTTATCCCCACTTAGCTCCTACGAGCAGTACTTC,CASSLSPLSSYEQYF
few,17,TRBD1,TRBJ1-2,TRBV15,TGTGCCACCAGCAGAGAACGAAACAGGGGGCAGGTCTATGGCTACACCTTC,CATSRERNRGQVYGYTF
few,16,TRBD2,TRBJ2-3,TRBV15,TGTGCCACCAGCACAAACAAGCGGGAGGGGGCAGATACGCAGTATTTT,CATSTNKREGADTQYF
.,14,TRBD1,TRBJ1-4,TRBV15,TGTGCCACCAGCACGTCCGACAGGGCTGAAAAACTGTTTTTT,CATSTSDRAEKLFF
.,15,.,TRBJ1-2,TRBV19,TGTGCCAGTAGGACCGGGGGGGGCCTGAGGTATGGCTACACCTTC,CASRTGGGLRYGYTF
.,15,TRBD2,TRBJ2-7,TRBV18,TGTGCCAGCTCACTCGGACTAGCGGGAGCGAGTGAGCAGTACTTC,CASSLGLAGASEQYF
.,10,.,TRBJ2-7,TRBV20-1,TGCAGTGCTAGCAGGCAGGAGCAGTACTTC,CSASRQEQYF
.,14,.,TRBJ2-7,TRBV28,TGTGCCAGCAGTAAGAGACTAGGTCGGTACGAGCAGTACTTC,CASSKRLGRYEQYF
few,13,TRBD1,TRBJ1-2,TRBV28,TGTGCCAGCGACCGGACAGGCAGTTATGGCTACACCTTC,CASDRTGSYGYTF
.,14,.,TRBJ1-5,TRBV7-9,TGTGCCAGCAGCTCAACTGACACCAATCAGCCCCAGCATTTT,CASSSTDTNQPQHF
.,15,.,TRBJ2-5,TRBV6-1,TGTGCCAGCAGTGAAGCCCAGGGGTCTGGAGAGACCCAGTACTTC,CASSEAQGSGETQYF